Here is one T cell receptor (beta chain) with its context. This entry belongs to a study of blood T cell repertoires in COVID-19. Sequencing was performed with immunoSEQ multiplex PCR; in TCRdb, only in-frame clones are kept and a portion is missing. The data contain roughly 200,000 clones, about nine tenths of them seen just once; the ten biggest clones take up about 1.6%. This clonotype was obtained from a man in his late teens or twenties with active or convalescent COVID-19. The material sequenced was peripheral blood.

The CDR3 is CASSPIRERQETQYF. CDR3 in DNA: TGTGCCAGTAGTCCCATTCGGGAGCGACAAGAGACCCAGTACTTC. The genes are TRBV19 and TRBJ2-5; a weak D match, TRBD2 (6 bases). Germline CDR1 LNHDA, CDR2 SQIVND (reference sequence). The CDR3 extends over 15 amino acids. Trimming removed 5 bases from V and 2 bases from J, with 15 bases in between.